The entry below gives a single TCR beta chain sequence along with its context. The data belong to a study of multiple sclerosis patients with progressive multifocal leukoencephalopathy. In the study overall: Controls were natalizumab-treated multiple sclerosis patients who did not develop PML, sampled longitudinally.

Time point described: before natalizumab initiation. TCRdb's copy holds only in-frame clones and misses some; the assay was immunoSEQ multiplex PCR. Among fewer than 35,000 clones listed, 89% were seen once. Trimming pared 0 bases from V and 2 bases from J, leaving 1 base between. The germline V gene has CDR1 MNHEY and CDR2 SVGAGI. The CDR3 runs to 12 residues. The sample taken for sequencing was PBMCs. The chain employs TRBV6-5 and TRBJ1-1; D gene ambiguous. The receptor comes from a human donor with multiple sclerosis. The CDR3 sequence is CASSYSNTEAFF. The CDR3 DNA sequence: TGTGCCAGCAGTTACTCAAACACTGAAGCTTTCTTT.